This T cell receptor (beta chain) was profiled in a study of Graves' ophthalmopathy and Graves' hyperthyroidism. Looking at the study overall: In this cohort's terms, stable hyperthyroidism meant no ophthalmopathy by 18 months of follow-up.

Investigators amplified TCR beta CDR3 regions from RNA transcripts. After a first-round RT-PCR with HTBI primers, a second-round multiplex PCR was run. Via MiXCR, TCRdb re-called the multiplex PCR reads, giving one row per CDR3 protein. The sample has around 520,000 distinct CDR3 sequences, approximately 35% seen once. The study excluded patients with other autoimmune diseases, uncontrolled infections, pregnancy or lactation. Study-wide points: Most thyroid clonotypes with frequency above 0.001 were detected in blood too. Classification of ophthalmopathy versus stable hyperthyroidism by a 13-signature model yielded around 90% sensitivity and just over 80% specificity.

Remarks on this clonotype: Its specificity is not known.

V gave up 1 base and J gave up 0 bases, with 13 bases separating them. The CDR3 covers 17 residues. Germline loops: CDR1 SGHTA, CDR2 FQGTGA. The TCR originated in an adult man with Graves' hyperthyroidism. Sequencing was performed on peripheral blood or thyroid tissue (not recorded which). The chain couples TRBV7-3 to TRBJ2-1; weak D call: TRBD2 (5 bases). The DNA of the CDR3 is TGTGCCAGCAGCTTAAGGGGTAGCGCGAGCTCCTACAATGAGCAGTTCTTC. Encoded protein: CASSLRGSASSYNEQFF.